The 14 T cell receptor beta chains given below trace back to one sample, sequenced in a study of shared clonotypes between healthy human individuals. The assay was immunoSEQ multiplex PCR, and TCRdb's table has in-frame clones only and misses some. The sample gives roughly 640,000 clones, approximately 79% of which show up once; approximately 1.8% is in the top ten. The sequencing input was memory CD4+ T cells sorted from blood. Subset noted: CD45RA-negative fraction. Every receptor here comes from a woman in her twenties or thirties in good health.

The CDR3 here is CAISTGTDYGYTF. As DNA, the CDR3 is TGTGCCATCAGTACCGGGACAGACTATGGCTACACCTTC. The gene calls are TRBV10-3 and TRBJ1-2, with 7 bases matching TRBD1. V shed 5 bases and J 3 bases; nucleotides not matched to a gene: 3. Germline CDR1 is ENHRY and CDR2 is SYGVKD. The CDR3 is 13 amino acids.

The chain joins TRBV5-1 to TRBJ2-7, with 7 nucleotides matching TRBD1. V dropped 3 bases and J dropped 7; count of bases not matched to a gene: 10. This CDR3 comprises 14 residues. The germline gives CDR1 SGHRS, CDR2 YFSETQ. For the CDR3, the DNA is TGCGCCAGCAGCTCCGGACAGGAGTCGGGAGAGCAGTACTTC. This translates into CASSSGQESGEQYF. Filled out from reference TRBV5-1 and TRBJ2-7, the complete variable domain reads KAGVTQTPRYLIKTRGQQVTLSCSPISGHRSVSWYQQTPGQGLQFLFEYFSETQRNKGNFPGRFSGRQFSNSRSEMNVSTLELGDSALYLCASSSGQESGEQYFGPGTRLTVT.

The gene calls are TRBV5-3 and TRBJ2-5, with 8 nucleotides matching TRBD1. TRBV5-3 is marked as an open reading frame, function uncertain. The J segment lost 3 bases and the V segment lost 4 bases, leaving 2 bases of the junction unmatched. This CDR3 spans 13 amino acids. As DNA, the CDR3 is TGTGCCAGAAGCACGACAGGGGAAGAGACCCAGTACTTC. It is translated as CARSTTGEETQYF.

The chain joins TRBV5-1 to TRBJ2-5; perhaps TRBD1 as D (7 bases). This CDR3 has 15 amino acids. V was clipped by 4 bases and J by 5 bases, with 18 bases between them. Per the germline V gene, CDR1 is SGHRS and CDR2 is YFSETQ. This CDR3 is CASSPNAGGLETQYF. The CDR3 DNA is TGCGCCAGCAGCCCTAATGCAGGGGGGTTGGAGACCCAGTACTTC. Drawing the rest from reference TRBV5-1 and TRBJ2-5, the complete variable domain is KAGVTQTPRYLIKTRGQQVTLSCSPISGHRSVSWYQQTPGQGLQFLFEYFSETQRNKGNFPGRFSGRQFSNSRSEMNVSTLELGDSALYLCASSPNAGGLETQYFGPGTRLLVL.

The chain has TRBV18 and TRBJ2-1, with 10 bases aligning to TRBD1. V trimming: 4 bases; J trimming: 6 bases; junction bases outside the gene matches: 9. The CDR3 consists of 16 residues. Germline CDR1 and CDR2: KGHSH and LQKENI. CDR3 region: CASSLMPGQGFNEQFF. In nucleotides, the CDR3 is TGTGCCAGCTCACTCATGCCGGGACAGGGGTTCAATGAGCAGTTCTTC.

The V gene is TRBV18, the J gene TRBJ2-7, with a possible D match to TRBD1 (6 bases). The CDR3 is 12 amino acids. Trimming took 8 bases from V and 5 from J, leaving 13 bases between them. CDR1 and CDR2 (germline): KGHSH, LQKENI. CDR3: CASQGLEDEQYF. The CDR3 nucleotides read TGTGCCAGCCAGGGGTTGGAGGACGAGCAGTACTTC. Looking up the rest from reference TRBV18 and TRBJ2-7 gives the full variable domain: NAGVMQNPRHLVRRRGQEARLRCSPMKGHSHVYWYRQLPEEGLKFMVYLQKENIIDESGMPKERFSAEFPKEGPSILRIQQVVRGDSAAYFCASQGLEDEQYFGPGTRLTVT.

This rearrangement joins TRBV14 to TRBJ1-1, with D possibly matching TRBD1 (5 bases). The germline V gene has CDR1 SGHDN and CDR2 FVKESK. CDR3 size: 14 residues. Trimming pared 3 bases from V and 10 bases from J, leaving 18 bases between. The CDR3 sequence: CASSQGTSLGRAFF. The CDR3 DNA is TGTGCCAGCAGCCAGGGGACCTCCCTCGGCCGAGCTTTCTTT.

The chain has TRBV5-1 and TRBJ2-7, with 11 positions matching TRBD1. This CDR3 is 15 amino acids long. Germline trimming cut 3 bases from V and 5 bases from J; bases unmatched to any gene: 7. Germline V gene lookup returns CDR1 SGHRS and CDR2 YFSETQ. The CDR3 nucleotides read TGCGCCAGCAGCTATTCTCGGGACAGGGGGAACGAGCAGTACTTC. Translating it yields CASSYSRDRGNEQYF.

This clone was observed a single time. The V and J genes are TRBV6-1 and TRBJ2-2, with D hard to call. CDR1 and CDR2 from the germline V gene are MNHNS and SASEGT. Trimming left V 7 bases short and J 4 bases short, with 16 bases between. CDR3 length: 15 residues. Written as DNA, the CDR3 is TGTGCCAGCAAGTTATATCACCAGGCCACCGGGGAGCTGTTTTTT. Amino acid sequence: CASKLYHQATGELFF.

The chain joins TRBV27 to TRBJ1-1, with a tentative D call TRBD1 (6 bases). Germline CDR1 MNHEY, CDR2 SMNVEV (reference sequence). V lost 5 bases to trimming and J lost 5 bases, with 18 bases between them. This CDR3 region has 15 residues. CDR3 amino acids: CASSPLDRTGTEAFF. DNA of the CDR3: TGTGCCAGCAGTCCACTGGACAGAACGGGGACTGAAGCTTTCTTT.

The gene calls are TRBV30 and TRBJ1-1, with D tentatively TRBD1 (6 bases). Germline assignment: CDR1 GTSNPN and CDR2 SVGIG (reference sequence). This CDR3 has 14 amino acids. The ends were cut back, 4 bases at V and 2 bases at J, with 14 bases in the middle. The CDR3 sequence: CAWNTGTLNTEAFF. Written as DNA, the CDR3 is TGTGCCTGGAACACTGGGACACTCAACACTGAAGCTTTCTTT.

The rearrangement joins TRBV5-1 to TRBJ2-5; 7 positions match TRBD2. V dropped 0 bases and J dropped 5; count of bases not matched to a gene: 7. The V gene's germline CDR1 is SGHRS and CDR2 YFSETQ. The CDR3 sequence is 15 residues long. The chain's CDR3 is CASSLVVAGEETQYF. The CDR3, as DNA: TGCGCCAGCAGCTTGGTAGTTGCGGGAGAGGAGACCCAGTACTTC.

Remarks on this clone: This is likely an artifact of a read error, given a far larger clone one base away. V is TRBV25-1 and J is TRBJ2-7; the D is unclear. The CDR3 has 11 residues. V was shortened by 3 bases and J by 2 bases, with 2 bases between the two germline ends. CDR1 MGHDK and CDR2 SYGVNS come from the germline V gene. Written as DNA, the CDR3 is TGTGCCAGCAGTGACACCTACGAGCAGTACTTC. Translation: CASSDTYEQYF.

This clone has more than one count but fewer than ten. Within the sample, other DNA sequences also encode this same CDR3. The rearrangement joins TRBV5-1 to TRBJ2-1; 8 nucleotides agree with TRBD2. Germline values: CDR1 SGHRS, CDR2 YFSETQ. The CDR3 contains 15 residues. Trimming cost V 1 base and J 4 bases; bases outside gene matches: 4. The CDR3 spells CASSLSTSAYNEQFF. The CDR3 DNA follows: TGCGCCAGCAGCTTGTCGACTAGCGCGTACAATGAGCAGTTCTTC.